The 30 T cell receptor beta chains below come from one sample, sequenced in a study of cytomegalovirus exposure and HLA in healthy donors. Use of 60 Vbeta and 13 Jbeta primers characterized the PCR. The repertoire was sequenced with immunoSEQ multiplex PCR; TCRdb's copy has only in-frame clones and lacks some. The sample records 80,000 or so clones, roughly 64% being singletons. Input material: PBMCs. Receptors originate from a man aged 25-40 years in good health and CMV-seropositive.

The chain carries TRBV28 and TRBJ2-5; TRBD1 might be the D (6 bases). The closer fit of TRBJ2-7 to the DNA end suggests the J call may be wrong. CDR1 is MDHEN and CDR2 is SYDVKM in the germline V gene. The CDR3 is made up of 15 amino acids. CDR3 amino acids: CASRGARTERYEQYF. CDR3 nucleotide sequence: TGTGCCAGCAGGGGGGCCCGGACAGAGCGCTACGAGCAGTACTTC.

CDR3 DNA sequence: TGTGCCAGCAGTTTAACCGGGGGTAATGAAAAACTGTTTTTT. As protein: CASSLTGGNEKLFF. The chain carries TRBV28 and TRBJ1-4; perhaps TRBD1 as D (5 bases). Germline CDR1 and CDR2: MDHEN and SYDVKM. The CDR3 has 14 amino acids. The ends were cut back, 2 bases at V and 4 bases at J, with 8 bases in the middle. Supplemented by reference TRBV28 and TRBJ1-4, the full variable domain reads DVKVTQSSRYLVKRTGEKVFLECVQDMDHENMFWYRQDPGLGLRLIYFSYDVKMKEKGDIPEGYSVSREKKERFSLILESASTNQTSMYLCASSLTGGNEKLFFGSGTQLSVL.

This clone was observed a handful of times. CDR3 nucleotide sequence: TGTGCCAGTAACATTCCGGGACAGCAAGAGACCCAGTACTTC. Its protein is CASNIPGQQETQYF. This chain links TRBV9 with TRBJ2-5; 7 bases match TRBD1. Trimming took 8 bases from V and 2 from J; bases not matched to a gene: 9. The germline V gene has CDR1 SGDLS and CDR2 YYNGEE. The CDR3 loop spans 14 amino acids.

This chain uses TRBV2 with TRBJ1-2; D is ambiguous. V shed 4 bases and J shed 1 base, with 7 bases lying between them. Germline CDR1 is SNHLY and CDR2 is FYNNEI. The CDR3 spans 13 residues. The CDR3 DNA is TGTGCCAGCAGTGGGCAGGTTAACTATGGCTACACCTTC. It translates to CASSGQVNYGYTF.

This chain uses TRBV10-2 with TRBJ2-2; D is possibly TRBD1 (5 bases). From germline, CDR1 is WSHSY and CDR2 SAAADI. The CDR3 spans 13 residues. V was shortened by 7 bases and J by 5 bases, with 11 bases between the two germline ends. The CDR3 sequence: CASTQGGTGELFF. The CDR3 DNA sequence: TGCGCCAGCACCCAGGGCGGAACCGGGGAGCTGTTTTTT.

CDR3 nucleotide sequence: TGTGCCATTGCGACAGGGTCCGGTGAGCAGTTCTTC. This translates into CAIATGSGEQFF. The chain employs TRBV10-3 and TRBJ2-1; 7 bases are a match to TRBD1. There are 12 residues in the CDR3. Germline-derived CDR1 and CDR2 are ENHRY and SYGVKD. V trimming: 9 bases; J trimming: 9 bases; junction bases outside the gene matches: 8.

This chain links TRBV28 with TRBJ2-2; TRBD2 matches 13 bases. V dropped 10 bases and J dropped 7; count of bases not matched to a gene: 15. The germline V gene has CDR1 MDHEN and CDR2 SYDVKM. This CDR3 has 17 amino acids. CDR3 loop: CATLRTSGGTRDGELFF. CDR3 DNA sequence: TGTGCCACCCTTAGGACTAGCGGGGGCACGCGGGACGGGGAGCTGTTTTTT.

This clone has just a few counts. The chain carries TRBV6-1 and TRBJ2-2, with a tentative D call TRBD1 (6 bases). CDR1 and CDR2 from the germline V gene are MNHNS and SASEGT. Trimming took off 4 bases at V and 1 base at J, with 16 bases between the two ends. This CDR3 comprises 17 residues. The CDR3, as DNA: TGTGCCAGCAGTGTACAGGGAAGGACCAGGAACACCGGGGAGCTGTTTTTT. Protein: CASSVQGRTRNTGELFF.

The V gene is TRBV15, the J gene TRBJ1-5, with a possible D match to TRBD1 (5 bases). Germline CDR1 is LNHNV and CDR2 is YYDKDF (reference sequence). V was clipped by 1 base and J by 4 bases, with 8 bases between them. The CDR3 is 14 amino acids. In DNA, the CDR3 is TGTGCCACCAGCAGAGCTGGGGCGAATCAGCCCCAGCATTTT. Translating gives CATSRAGANQPQHF. The complete variable domain, with remaining parts taken from reference TRBV15 and TRBJ1-5, reads DAMVIQNPRYQVTQFGKPVTLSCSQTLNHNVMYWYQQKSSQAPKLLFHYYDKDFNNEADTPDNFQSRRPNTSFCFLDIRSPGLGDTAMYLCATSRAGANQPQHFGDGTRLSIL.

On this clone: One end of the junction is discordant with germline, which a read error may explain. The V call is TRBV7-9, the J call TRBJ1-1; D is ambiguous. CDR1 is SEHNR and CDR2 is FQNEAQ in the germline V gene (reference sequence). The CDR3 loop spans 12 amino acids. The CDR3 nucleotides are TGTTCCAGCAGCCCGACGGGCACTGAAGCTTTCTTT. Protein sequence: CSSSPTGTEAFF.

V gene TRBV5-1 combines with J gene TRBJ1-5; 8 bases align to TRBD1. Per the germline V gene, CDR1 is SGHRS and CDR2 is YFSETQ. V dropped 4 bases and J dropped 1; count of bases not matched to a gene: 7. This CDR3 has 16 amino acids. CDR3 bases: TGCGCCAGCAGCCCAGGGACAGGAGGAAGCAATCAGCCCCAGCATTTT. It encodes CASSPGTGGSNQPQHF.

The chain uses TRBV28 and TRBJ2-7; tentative D call: TRBD2 (5 bases). Germline V lookup: CDR1 MDHEN, CDR2 SYDVKM. Trimming stripped 6 bases from V and 5 bases from J, with 11 bases between. This CDR3 has 12 residues. This CDR3 reads CASREVGDEQYF. CDR3 sequence (DNA): TGTGCCAGCAGGGAGGTTGGGGACGAGCAGTACTTC.

J is TRBJ2-5 and V is TRBV29-1; 9 bases match TRBD1. CDR1 is SQVTM and CDR2 is ANQGSEA in the germline V gene. V lost 7 bases to trimming and J lost 7 bases; unmatched junction nucleotides: 4. The CDR3 extends over 11 amino acids. The CDR3 sequence: CSGGQGRTQYF. The CDR3 DNA reads as TGCAGCGGGGGACAGGGTCGGACCCAGTACTTC.

V gene TRBV19 combines with J gene TRBJ2-7; 11 nucleotides match TRBD2. CDR1 LNHDA and CDR2 SQIVND come from the germline V gene (reference sequence). V trimming: 3 bases; J trimming: 4 bases; junction bases outside the gene matches: 2. This CDR3 is built from 14 residues. CDR3 residues: CASSMTSGNYEQYF. The CDR3 DNA is TGTGCCAGTAGTATGACTAGCGGGAATTACGAGCAGTACTTC.

This clone has a single count. The chain couples TRBV4-1 to TRBJ1-3; D gene unclear. This CDR3 comprises 16 residues. The germline V gene has CDR1 MGHRA and CDR2 YSYEKL. V lost 1 base to trimming and J lost 0 bases, with 10 bases between them. As DNA, the CDR3 is TGCGCCAGCAGCCAAGGCATACTGTCCTCTGGAAACACCATATATTTT. Translated, it gives CASSQGILSSGNTIYF.

This clone was recorded a few times. The chain combines TRBV7-9 with TRBJ2-7; 12 bases fit TRBD1. The CDR3 runs 15 residues. Germline trimming cut 8 bases from V and 2 bases from J; bases unmatched to any gene: 7. Germline CDR1 SEHNR, CDR2 FQNEAQ (reference sequence). The CDR3 is CASDAGTGGAYEQYF. CDR3 DNA: TGTGCCAGCGACGCCGGGACAGGGGGCGCCTACGAGCAGTACTTC. Full variable domain (outside the CDR3, taken from reference TRBV7-9 and TRBJ2-7): DTGVSQNPRHKITKRGQNVTFRCDPISEHNRLYWYRQTLGQGPEFLTYFQNEAQLEKSRLLSDRFSAERPKGSFSTLEIQRTEQGDSAMYLCASDAGTGGAYEQYFGPGTRLTVT.

The chain couples TRBV2 to TRBJ1-1; TRBD1 agrees at 8 bases. Germline V gene sequence: CDR1 SNHLY, CDR2 FYNNEI. The CDR3 has 14 residues. Losses at the gene ends were 7 bases for V and 2 bases for J; bases not matched to a gene: 6. The CDR3 coding sequence is TGTGCCAGCACTAGACAGGGGCCCAACACTGAAGCTTTCTTT. It yields the protein CASTRQGPNTEAFF. Using reference TRBV2 and TRBJ1-1 for the parts outside the CDR3, the full variable domain is EPEVTQTPSHQVTQMGQEVILRCVPISNHLYFYWYRQILGQKVEFLVSFYNNEISEKSEIFDDQFSVERPDGSNFTLKIRSTKLEDSAMYFCASTRQGPNTEAFFGQGTRLTVV.

The CDR3 coding sequence is TGTGCCAGCAGCAGATCCAATTTCGGGACAGGGCTCACCGGGGAGCTGTTTTTT. It yields the protein CASSRSNFGTGLTGELFF. The V call is TRBV9, the J call TRBJ2-2, with 9 positions matching TRBD1. V lost 4 bases to trimming and J lost 4 bases; unmatched junction nucleotides: 14. Germline loops: CDR1 SGDLS, CDR2 YYNGEE. This CDR3 region has 18 residues.

This clone occurred a few times. The chain carries TRBV9 and TRBJ2-7, with 13 bases fitting TRBD2. After removal of 0 bases from V and 3 bases from J, the junction contained 12 bases not matched to a gene. The CDR3 contains 19 residues. Looked up from germline, CDR1 is SGDLS and CDR2 is YYNGEE. DNA of the CDR3: TGTGCCAGCAGCGTAGGCCCCGGGACTAGCGGGGCTGAGGGCTACGAGCAGTACTTC. It translates to CASSVGPGTSGAEGYEQYF.

The V call is TRBV7-2, the J call TRBJ2-3; 13 bases match TRBD2. J gave up 5 bases and V 5 bases, and 10 bases lay outside the gene matches. CDR3 length: 17 residues. The V gene's germline CDR1 is SGHTA and CDR2 FQGNSA. For the CDR3, the DNA is TGTGCCAGCAGCCCCTGGACTAGCGGGAGCGGGGAAGATACGCAGTATTTT. Protein product: CASSPWTSGSGEDTQYF.

V gene TRBV28 combines with J gene TRBJ2-3, with D perhaps matching TRBD2 (5 bases). From germline, CDR1 is MDHEN and CDR2 SYDVKM. Trimming left V 5 bases short and J 0 bases short, with 9 bases between. This CDR3 has 14 amino acids. CDR3 loop: CASSLGASTDTQYF. The CDR3 DNA is TGTGCCAGCAGTCTGGGAGCTAGCACAGATACGCAGTATTTT.

V gene TRBV6-1 combines with J gene TRBJ2-2; 8 positions match TRBD2. The CDR3 contains 17 residues. V trimming: 2 bases; J trimming: 4 bases; junction bases outside the gene matches: 9. Germline CDR1 and CDR2: MNHNS and SASEGT. The CDR3 reads CASSELYGGAGTGELFF. The CDR3 DNA sequence: TGTGCCAGCAGTGAACTGTACGGGGGGGCCGGCACCGGGGAGCTGTTTTTT.

The rearrangement links TRBV2 to TRBJ2-7, with 9 nucleotides matching TRBD2. The CDR3 runs 13 residues. CDR1 and CDR2 (germline): SNHLY, FYNNEI. After removal of 7 bases from V and 3 bases from J, the junction contained 4 bases not matched to a gene. As DNA, the CDR3 is TGTGCCAGCATAGCGGGGGTACTCTACGAGCAGTACTTC. Translation gives CASIAGVLYEQYF.

V gene TRBV30 combines with J gene TRBJ1-1; no firm D call. With 5 bases removed from V and 0 bases from J, the gap between germline ends came to 10 bases. The CDR3 loop spans 13 amino acids. Germline CDR1 GTSNPN, CDR2 SVGIG (reference sequence). CDR3: CAWEPGLNTEAFF. The CDR3 bases are TGTGCCTGGGAGCCAGGCCTGAACACTGAAGCTTTCTTT.

This clone appeared a few times. The chain links TRBV5-1 to TRBJ2-1, with D tentatively TRBD2 (5 bases). Trimming stripped 5 bases from V and 6 bases from J, with 15 bases between. The CDR3 contains 14 residues. The germline CDR1 and CDR2 sequences are SGHRS and YFSETQ. CDR3 region: CASRSASSANEQFF. As DNA, the CDR3 is TGCGCCAGCAGGTCGGCTAGCTCGGCCAATGAGCAGTTCTTC.

The chain couples TRBV7-3 to TRBJ1-1; D gene uncertain. Looked up from germline, CDR1 is SGHTA and CDR2 is FQGTGA. V gave up 2 bases and J gave up 5 bases, with 18 bases separating them. This CDR3 contains 16 residues. CDR3 protein: CASSLDREGSGTEAFF. CDR3 coding DNA: TGTGCCAGCAGCTTAGACCGTGAGGGCTCGGGAACTGAAGCTTTCTTT.

Details on this clone: The sample has other DNA sequences that encode this CDR3 too. The chain uses TRBV6-5 and TRBJ2-7, with 9 bases fitting TRBD1. V shed 0 bases and J 4 bases; nucleotides not matched to a gene: 1. The CDR3 runs to 14 residues. CDR1 is MNHEY and CDR2 is SVGAGI in the germline V gene. The CDR3 protein is CASSYSGQGYEQYF. CDR3 bases: TGTGCCAGCAGTTACTCGGGACAGGGTTACGAGCAGTACTTC.

This clone was counted once. The rearrangement links TRBV29-1 to TRBJ2-3, with D possibly being TRBD2 (5 bases). CDR1 is SQVTM, CDR2 ANQGSEA, per germline. V was shortened by 4 bases and J by 1 base, with 9 bases between the two germline ends. This CDR3 is built from 13 residues. CDR3 sequence: CSVALAGTDTQYF. CDR3 DNA sequence: TGCAGCGTTGCTCTAGCAGGCACAGATACGCAGTATTTT.

The chain employs TRBV6-5 and TRBJ1-4; maybe TRBD1 (5 bases). The CDR3 has 14 amino acids. Germline CDR1 MNHEY, CDR2 SVGAGI. Trimming stripped 6 bases from V and 3 bases from J, with 11 bases between. This chain's CDR3 is CASRWGSANEKLFF. DNA of the CDR3: TGTGCCAGCAGATGGGGCAGTGCTAATGAAAAACTGTTTTTT.

The CDR3 region has the DNA TGTGCCAGTAGTATGGGGGCTGGGGACATTCAGTACTTC. Translation gives CASSMGAGDIQYF. The chain employs TRBV19 and TRBJ2-4, with D perhaps matching TRBD1 (6 bases). The CDR3 is 13 amino acids. From germline, CDR1 is LNHDA and CDR2 SQIVND (reference sequence). V was pared by 3 bases and J by 8 bases, with 11 bases between.